This T cell receptor (beta chain) derives from a study of blood T cells in healthy people across ages. Next came a second PCR, run for about 7 to 12 cycles, which used a sample-barcoded 5' primer along with a J-beta primer mix. TCRdb used MiXCR to reprocess the 5' RACE reads, holding one entry per CDR3 protein. The sample carries 1.5 million to 2 million distinct CDR3 sequences, 49% recorded once. This CDR3 region has 16 residues. V lost 6 bases, J lost 4 bases, and 13 bases stayed unmatched. Germline V gene sequence: CDR1 DFQATT, CDR2 SNEGSKA (reference sequence). The sequence was obtained from a woman aged 35 to 49 in good health. This chain joins TRBV20-1 and TRBJ2-3, with 10 bases fitting TRBD2. Sequenced: blood. The CDR3 is CSATGDLAGVADTQYF. The CDR3 DNA reads as TGCAGTGCCACGGGAGATCTAGCGGGGGTTGCAGATACGCAGTATTTT.